These T cell receptor beta chains were read from a single sample in a study of shared clonotypes between healthy human individuals. TCRdb keeps only in-frame clones here, not all; method: immunoSEQ multiplex PCR. The sample consists of hundreds of thousands of clones, over 65% of them appearing once. Sequenced sample: memory CD4+ T cells sorted from blood. The receptors were gathered from a man aged 25-45 years in good health. CDR3s include the opening cysteine and the closing phenylalanine or tryptophan. A D gene is named only where the DNA matches it firmly. Some rows mark clone size as missing; the rest say once, few, many or name a class of expanded clone.

v_gene: TRBV11-2; d_gene: -; abundance: -; j_gene: TRBJ1-3; CDR3aa: CASSSSKRGGGNTIYF; CDR3nt: TGTGCCAGCAGCTCATCCAAACGCGGTGGTGGAAACACCATATATTTT
v_gene: TRBV11-2; d_gene: -; abundance: -; j_gene: TRBJ2-1; CDR3aa: CASSPERVFGSYNEQFF; CDR3nt: TGTGCCAGCAGTCCCGAACGGGTCTTCGGGTCCTACAATGAGCAGTTCTTC
v_gene: TRBV15; d_gene: -; abundance: -; j_gene: TRBJ2-4; CDR3aa: CATSRVFDSKNIQYF; CDR3nt: TGTGCCACCAGCAGGGTATTTGACAGCAAAAACATTCAGTACTTC
v_gene: TRBV29-1; d_gene: -; abundance: -; j_gene: TRBJ2-2; CDR3aa: CSVVLKNTGELFF; CDR3nt: TGCAGCGTTGTCCTTAAAAACACCGGGGAGCTGTTTTTT
v_gene: TRBV19; d_gene: TRBD2; abundance: -; j_gene: TRBJ2-1; CDR3aa: CASSPLGRLAGGRNEQFF; CDR3nt: TGTGCCAGTAGTCCACTTGGGAGACTAGCGGGAGGAAGGAATGAGCAGTTCTTC
v_gene: TRBV21-1; d_gene: -; abundance: few; j_gene: TRBJ2-7; CDR3aa: CASSKGGCRLASTYEQYF; CDR3nt: TGTGCCAGCAGCAAAGGAGGATGCAGGCTAGCGTCGACCTACGAGCAGTACTTC
v_gene: TRBV7-9; d_gene: TRBD2; abundance: -; j_gene: TRBJ2-3; CDR3aa: CASSLGLAAGTDTQYF; CDR3nt: TGTGCCAGCAGCTTAGGACTAGCGGCTGGCACAGATACGCAGTATTTT
v_gene: TRBV13; d_gene: TRBD2; abundance: -; j_gene: TRBJ2-1; CDR3aa: CASSLPLAAYNEQFF; CDR3nt: TGTGCCAGCAGCTTACCCCTAGCGGCCTACAATGAGCAGTTCTTC
v_gene: TRBV6-5; d_gene: -; abundance: -; j_gene: TRBJ1-1; CDR3aa: CASRSVSLEAFF; CDR3nt: TGTGCCAGCAGGTCGGTGAGCCTCGAAGCTTTCTTT
v_gene: TRBV18; d_gene: -; abundance: once; j_gene: TRBJ1-1; CDR3aa: CASSNTNTEAFF; CDR3nt: TGTGCCAGCTCAAACACGAACACTGAAGCTTTCTTT
v_gene: TRBV18; d_gene: -; abundance: -; j_gene: TRBJ1-1; CDR3aa: CASSNALKNTEAFF; CDR3nt: TGTGCCAGCTCAAATGCCCTTAAGAACACTGAAGCTTTCTTT
v_gene: TRBV2; d_gene: -; abundance: -; j_gene: TRBJ2-3; CDR3aa: CASMKQAGQDTQYF; CDR3nt: TGTGCCAGCATGAAACAGGCCGGACAAGATACGCAGTATTTT
v_gene: TRBV5-1; d_gene: -; abundance: -; j_gene: TRBJ1-2; CDR3aa: CASSYTGMVNYGYTF; CDR3nt: TGCGCCAGCAGCTATACAGGGATGGTTAACTATGGCTACACCTTC
v_gene: TRBV15; d_gene: TRBD2; abundance: once; j_gene: TRBJ2-3; CDR3aa: CATQAGDVTDTQYF; CDR3nt: TGTGCCACTCAAGCGGGGGACGTTACAGATACGCAGTATTTT
v_gene: TRBV19; d_gene: TRBD1; abundance: few; j_gene: TRBJ1-2; CDR3aa: CASSITSSGGAYGYTF; CDR3nt: TGTGCCAGTAGTATAACCTCTTCAGGGGGTGCCTATGGCTACACCTTC
v_gene: TRBV20-1; d_gene: -; abundance: -; j_gene: TRBJ2-7; CDR3aa: CSASIGYEQYF; CDR3nt: TGCAGTGCTAGCATCGGCTACGAGCAGTACTTC
v_gene: TRBV5-4; d_gene: -; abundance: -; j_gene: TRBJ1-1; CDR3aa: CASSLAGTNTEAFF; CDR3nt: TGTGCCAGCAGCTTGGCGGGGACGAACACTGAAGCTTTCTTT
v_gene: TRBV18; d_gene: -; abundance: -; j_gene: TRBJ2-3; CDR3aa: CASSPPYVSTDTQYF; CDR3nt: TGTGCCAGCTCACCACCTTATGTGAGCACAGATACGCAGTATTTT
v_gene: TRBV19; d_gene: -; abundance: -; j_gene: TRBJ2-5; CDR3aa: CASSFVGSGETQYF; CDR3nt: TGTGCCAGTAGTTTTGTGGGGAGTGGGGAGACCCAGTACTTC
v_gene: TRBV5-1; d_gene: -; abundance: -; j_gene: TRBJ2-5; CDR3aa: CASSLARGGVETQYF; CDR3nt: TGCGCCAGCAGCTTGGCCAGGGGAGGGGTAGAGACCCAGTACTTC
v_gene: TRBV19; d_gene: -; abundance: -; j_gene: TRBJ1-3; CDR3aa: CASEDTGNTIYF; CDR3nt: TGTGCCAGTGAAGACACTGGAAACACCATATATTTT
v_gene: TRBV11-2; d_gene: -; abundance: once; j_gene: TRBJ2-7; CDR3aa: CASTGTQHYYEQYF; CDR3nt: TGTGCCAGCACTGGGACACAGCACTACTACGAGCAGTACTTC
v_gene: TRBV7-8; d_gene: -; abundance: -; j_gene: TRBJ2-5; CDR3aa: CASSLGGQAQETQYF; CDR3nt: TGTGCCAGCAGCTTAGGCGGACAAGCTCAAGAGACCCAGTACTTC
v_gene: TRBV7-6; d_gene: -; abundance: -; j_gene: TRBJ2-7; CDR3aa: CASSPQGGGYEQYF; CDR3nt: TGTGCCAGCAGTCCCCAGGGTGGAGGTTACGAGCAGTACTTC
v_gene: TRBV5-1; d_gene: -; abundance: -; j_gene: TRBJ1-1; CDR3aa: CASSVQGLKTEAFF; CDR3nt: TGCGCCAGCAGCGTACAGGGATTGAAAACTGAAGCTTTCTTT
v_gene: TRBV10-3; d_gene: -; abundance: -; j_gene: TRBJ2-2; CDR3aa: CAIRRQSNTGELFF; CDR3nt: TGTGCCATCCGGCGACAGAGTAACACCGGGGAGCTGTTTTTT
v_gene: TRBV7-2; d_gene: TRBD2; abundance: -; j_gene: TRBJ2-7; CDR3aa: CASSLSPGTSGFYEQYF; CDR3nt: TGTGCCAGCAGCTTAAGCCCGGGGACTAGCGGGTTCTACGAGCAGTACTTC
v_gene: TRBV2; d_gene: TRBD2; abundance: -; j_gene: TRBJ2-7; CDR3aa: CASSVLAGGGYEQYF; CDR3nt: TGTGCCAGCAGTGTTTTAGCGGGAGGTGGCTACGAGCAGTACTTC
v_gene: TRBV25-1; d_gene: -; abundance: -; j_gene: TRBJ1-5; CDR3aa: CASTHLSSGTQPQHF; CDR3nt: TGTGCCAGCACTCACTTGTCATCGGGAACTCAGCCCCAGCATTTT
v_gene: TRBV7-8; d_gene: -; abundance: once; j_gene: TRBJ1-5; CDR3aa: CASSRDITGRQPQHF; CDR3nt: TGTGCCAGCAGCCGGGACATCACAGGGCGGCAGCCCCAGCATTTT
v_gene: TRBV7-2; d_gene: -; abundance: -; j_gene: TRBJ2-1; CDR3aa: CASRARRSLYNEQFF; CDR3nt: TGTGCCAGCAGAGCTAGACGGAGCCTTTACAATGAGCAGTTCTTC
v_gene: TRBV4-1; d_gene: -; abundance: many; j_gene: TRBJ2-3; CDR3aa: CASSHLPLDTQYF; CDR3nt: TGCGCCAGCAGCCATCTTCCATTAGATACGCAGTATTTT
v_gene: TRBV30; d_gene: -; abundance: -; j_gene: TRBJ1-2; CDR3aa: CAWNPGPGYGYTF; CDR3nt: TGTGCCTGGAATCCGGGGCCGGGCTATGGCTACACCTTC
v_gene: TRBV9; d_gene: -; abundance: -; j_gene: TRBJ2-2; CDR3aa: CASSVFFGPGELFF; CDR3nt: TGTGCCAGCAGCGTATTTTTTGGTCCCGGGGAGCTGTTTTTT
v_gene: TRBV6-5; d_gene: -; abundance: once; j_gene: TRBJ1-5; CDR3aa: CASSSFFGQPQHF; CDR3nt: TGTGCCAGCAGTTCCTTCTTTGGTCAGCCCCAGCATTTT
v_gene: TRBV5-1; d_gene: TRBD1; abundance: -; j_gene: TRBJ2-7; CDR3aa: CASSLEGQGAYEQYF; CDR3nt: TGCGCCAGCAGCTTGGAGGGACAGGGGGCCTACGAGCAGTACTTC
v_gene: TRBV5-1; d_gene: -; abundance: -; j_gene: TRBJ1-2; CDR3aa: CASSPGPITIGYTF; CDR3nt: TGCGCCAGCAGCCCGGGACCGATAACTATTGGCTACACCTTC
v_gene: TRBV7-2; d_gene: -; abundance: -; j_gene: TRBJ2-1; CDR3aa: CASTLSVSSYNEQFF; CDR3nt: TGTGCCAGCACCCTCTCGGTAAGCTCCTACAATGAGCAGTTCTTC
v_gene: TRBV9; d_gene: -; abundance: -; j_gene: TRBJ1-3; CDR3aa: CASSVGPKSGNTIYF; CDR3nt: TGTGCCAGCAGCGTAGGTCCTAAATCTGGAAACACCATATATTTT
v_gene: TRBV2; d_gene: -; abundance: -; j_gene: TRBJ1-4; CDR3aa: CASSLTAGFEKLFF; CDR3nt: TGTGCCAGCAGTTTGACAGCCGGATTCGAAAAACTGTTTTTT
v_gene: TRBV18; d_gene: TRBD1; abundance: -; j_gene: TRBJ1-5; CDR3aa: CASSRDRFENQPQHF; CDR3nt: TGTGCCAGCTCACGGGACAGATTCGAAAATCAGCCCCAGCATTTT
v_gene: TRBV19; d_gene: -; abundance: many; j_gene: TRBJ2-7; CDR3aa: CASSIVLGAYEQYF; CDR3nt: TGTGCCAGTAGTATAGTTCTGGGGGCCTACGAGCAGTACTTC
v_gene: TRBV6-6; d_gene: TRBD1; abundance: -; j_gene: TRBJ1-1; CDR3aa: CASSFSTGAEAFF; CDR3nt: TGTGCCAGCAGCTTTTCCACAGGGGCTGAGGCTTTCTTT
v_gene: TRBV2; d_gene: -; abundance: few; j_gene: TRBJ2-2; CDR3aa: CASGGGNTGELFF; CDR3nt: TGTGCCAGCGGTGGGGGAAACACCGGGGAGCTGTTTTTT
v_gene: TRBV5-1; d_gene: TRBD2; abundance: -; j_gene: TRBJ2-2; CDR3aa: CASSQSGRAGELFF; CDR3nt: TGCGCCAGCAGCCAATCAGGGAGGGCCGGGGAGCTGTTTTTT
v_gene: TRBV6-1; d_gene: -; abundance: -; j_gene: TRBJ1-5; CDR3aa: CASRGGQGNQPQHF; CDR3nt: TGTGCCAGCCGGGGGGGGCAGGGCAATCAGCCCCAGCATTTT
v_gene: TRBV2; d_gene: TRBD1; abundance: medium-sized; j_gene: TRBJ2-7; CDR3aa: CASSEQGANSYEQYF; CDR3nt: TGTGCCAGCAGCGAACAGGGGGCGAACTCCTACGAGCAGTACTTC
v_gene: TRBV15; d_gene: -; abundance: -; j_gene: TRBJ2-7; CDR3aa: CATSRDYYEQYF; CDR3nt: TGTGCCACCAGCAGAGATTACTACGAGCAGTACTTC
v_gene: TRBV7-3; d_gene: -; abundance: -; j_gene: TRBJ2-3; CDR3aa: CASSIGHQDTDTQYF; CDR3nt: TGTGCCAGCAGCATTGGACACCAAGACACAGATACGCAGTATTTT
v_gene: TRBV7-9; d_gene: TRBD2; abundance: -; j_gene: TRBJ2-1; CDR3aa: CAGGLAGGINEQFF; CDR3nt: TGTGCCGGGGGACTAGCGGGAGGTATCAATGAGCAGTTCTTC
v_gene: TRBV25-1; d_gene: -; abundance: -; j_gene: TRBJ2-1; CDR3aa: CASSEKGTLFSYNEQFF; CDR3nt: TGTGCCAGCAGTGAAAAGGGGACCCTATTCTCCTACAATGAGCAGTTCTTC
v_gene: TRBV14; d_gene: TRBD2; abundance: -; j_gene: TRBJ2-7; CDR3aa: CASSQIGRETYEQYF; CDR3nt: TGTGCCAGCAGCCAAATCGGGCGGGAGACCTACGAGCAGTACTTC
v_gene: TRBV7-9; d_gene: -; abundance: few; j_gene: TRBJ2-2; CDR3aa: CASSAYGGLAGELFF; CDR3nt: TGTGCCAGCAGCGCTTATGGCGGGCTAGCCGGGGAGCTGTTTTTT
v_gene: TRBV28; d_gene: -; abundance: many; j_gene: TRBJ2-1; CDR3aa: CASSGTSSYNEQFF; CDR3nt: TGTGCCAGCAGTGGCACGAGCTCCTACAATGAGCAGTTCTTC
v_gene: TRBV11-1; d_gene: TRBD1; abundance: -; j_gene: TRBJ1-2; CDR3aa: CASSLSGQGGYGYTF; CDR3nt: TGTGCCAGCAGCTTGTCGGGACAGGGCGGCTATGGCTACACCTTC
v_gene: TRBV27; d_gene: -; abundance: -; j_gene: TRBJ1-3; CDR3aa: CASSPPLAWGNTIYF; CDR3nt: TGTGCCAGCAGTCCTCCCCTGGCGTGGGGAAACACCATATATTTT
v_gene: TRBV5-5; d_gene: -; abundance: -; j_gene: TRBJ2-7; CDR3aa: CASSAGRGYEQYF; CDR3nt: TGTGCCAGCAGCGCGGGACGAGGCTACGAGCAGTACTTC